The following is a T cell receptor (beta chain) sequence with its context. This entry belongs to a study of blood T cell repertoires in COVID-19. TCRdb keeps only in-frame clones here, not all; method: immunoSEQ multiplex PCR. The sample consists of about 180,000 clones, around 73% of them appearing once. Trimming took off 0 bases at V and 1 base at J, with 19 bases between the two ends. The V gene's germline CDR1 is SGHNT and CDR2 YENEEA. The CDR3 runs to 19 residues. This clonotype was obtained from a woman between 45 and 65 years old who had recovered from COVID-19. Sequencing input: PBMCs or T cells enriched from blood (not recorded which). The chain is built from TRBV11-3 and TRBJ2-1, with D perhaps TRBD1 (5 bases). This chain's CDR3 is CASSLDQGGSVGSYNEQFF. The CDR3 DNA is TGTGCCAGCAGCTTAGATCAGGGTGGATCCGTCGGATCCTACAATGAGCAGTTCTTC.